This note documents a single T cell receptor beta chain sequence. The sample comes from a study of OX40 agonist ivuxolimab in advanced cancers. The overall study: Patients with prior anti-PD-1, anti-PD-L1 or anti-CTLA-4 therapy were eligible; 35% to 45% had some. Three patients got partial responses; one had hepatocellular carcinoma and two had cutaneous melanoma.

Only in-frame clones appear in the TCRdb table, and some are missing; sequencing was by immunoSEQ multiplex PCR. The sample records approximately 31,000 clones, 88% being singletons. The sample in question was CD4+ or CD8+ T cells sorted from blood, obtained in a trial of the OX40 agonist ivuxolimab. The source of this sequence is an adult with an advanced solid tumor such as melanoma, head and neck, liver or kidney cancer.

The CDR3 nucleotides are TGCGCCAGCAGTGATCTTGGTGAAGCTTTCTTT. This gives the protein CASSDLGEAFF. The V and J genes are TRBV10-2 and TRBJ1-1, with D uncertain. Trimming left V 3 bases short and J 7 bases short, with 6 bases between. Looked up from germline, CDR1 is WSHSY and CDR2 is SAAADI. The CDR3 extends over 11 amino acids.